This paragraph covers one TCR beta chain sequence. What it recognizes is unknown. Germline V gene lookup returns CDR1 KGHSH and CDR2 LQKENI. This CDR3 region has 14 residues. V lost 3 bases to trimming and J lost 3 bases; unmatched junction nucleotides: 4. The data belong to a study of human versus mouse CDR3 diversity and MHC coevolution. Study context: Valid reads per sample ranged from roughly 5.5 x 10^6 to 1.7 x 10^7. Study-wide findings and caveats: Mice had fewer CDR3 deletions and insertions than humans on average.

The protocol was immunoSEQ multiplex PCR, while the TCRdb copy is restricted to in-frame clones and leaves out a portion. The sample includes around 59,000 clones, around 94% of them seen just once. This receptor was obtained from a person between 60 and 70 years old in good health. The chain uses TRBV18 and TRBJ2-7; the match to TRBD1 covers 8 bases. The sample taken for sequencing was naive CD4+ T cells from blood. Regarding subset: CD45RO-negative CD62L-positive naive CD4 T cells. CDR3 sequence (DNA): TGTGCCAGCTCACCCGGACAGGGAATCTACGAGCAGTACTTC. Translating it yields CASSPGQGIYEQYF.